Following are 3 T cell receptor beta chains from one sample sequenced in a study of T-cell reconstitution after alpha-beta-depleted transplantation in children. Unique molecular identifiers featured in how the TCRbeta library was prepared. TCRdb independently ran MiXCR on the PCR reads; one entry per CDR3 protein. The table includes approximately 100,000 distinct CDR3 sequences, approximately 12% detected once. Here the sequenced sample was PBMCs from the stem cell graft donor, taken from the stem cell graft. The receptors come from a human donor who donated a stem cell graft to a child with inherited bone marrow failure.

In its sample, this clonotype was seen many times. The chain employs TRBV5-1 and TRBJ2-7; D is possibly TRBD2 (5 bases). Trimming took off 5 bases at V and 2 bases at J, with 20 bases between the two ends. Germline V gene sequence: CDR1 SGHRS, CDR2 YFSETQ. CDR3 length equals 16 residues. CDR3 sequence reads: CASSYDVRTFPYEQYF. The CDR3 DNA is TGCGCCAGCAGTTATGATGTGCGGACTTTTCCCTACGAGCAGTACTTC.

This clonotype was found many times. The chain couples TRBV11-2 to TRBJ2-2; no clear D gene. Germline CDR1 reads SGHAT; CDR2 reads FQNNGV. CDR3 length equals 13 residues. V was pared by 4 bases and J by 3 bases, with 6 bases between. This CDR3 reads CASSSTHTGELFF. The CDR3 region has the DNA TGTGCCAGCAGCTCCACTCACACCGGGGAGCTGTTTTTT. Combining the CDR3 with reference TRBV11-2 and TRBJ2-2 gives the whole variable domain EAGVAQSPRYKIIEKRQSVAFWCNPISGHATLYWYQQILGQGPKLLIQFQNNGVVDDSQLPKDRFSAERLKGVDSTLKIQPAKLEDSAVYLCASSSTHTGELFFGEGSRLTVL.

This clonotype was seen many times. The CDR3 loop reads CATSRGGPGGGVNYGYTF. CDR3 coding DNA: TGTGCCACCAGCAGAGGAGGGCCAGGGGGCGGTGTAAACTATGGCTACACCTTC. V and J are TRBV15 and TRBJ1-2; TRBD1 agrees at 8 bases. The CDR3 sequence is 18 residues long. Germline V gene sequence: CDR1 LNHNV, CDR2 YYDKDF (reference sequence). J lost 2 bases, V lost 1 base, and 12 bases had no gene match. Full variable domain (outside the CDR3, taken from reference TRBV15 and TRBJ1-2): DAMVIQNPRYQVTQFGKPVTLSCSQTLNHNVMYWYQQKSSQAPKLLFHYYDKDFNNEADTPDNFQSRRPNTSFCFLDIRSPGLGDTAMYLCATSRGGPGGGVNYGYTFGSGTRLTVV.